This record concerns one T cell receptor beta chain sequence. Its matching antigen is unknown. Time point defined: blood from clinic visit 5 months post-surgery; TSC patient then seizure free. Surgery cases with the highest brain T cell transcript signatures were chosen for sequencing. Pre-surgery treatment included at least one anti-epileptic drug. This specimen belongs to a study of brain T cells in children with intractable seizures. General study findings and limits: Pre- and post-surgery blood differed in depth, so pre-surgery absences may be undersampling.

The method was immunoSEQ multiplex PCR; TCRdb's version includes in-frame clones alone and lacks a portion of them. The repertoire has about 340,000 clones, over 85% of them found once; the top ten carry under 7%. This CDR3 region has 14 residues. V was shortened by 6 bases and J by 4 bases, with 13 bases between the two germline ends. CDR1 SNHLY and CDR2 FYNNEI come from the germline V gene. This TCR derives from a boy under three years old with tuberous sclerosis and intractable seizures. The starting material was peripheral blood, obtained 4 to 6 months after surgery. V usage is TRBV2 and J usage is TRBJ1-5, with a possible D match to TRBD1 (5 bases). Written as DNA, the CDR3 is TGTGCCAGCAGCGGGGACGGGGCAAATCAGCCCCAGCATTTT. This gives the protein CASSGDGANQPQHF. Looking up the rest from reference TRBV2 and TRBJ1-5 gives the full variable domain: EPEVTQTPSHQVTQMGQEVILRCVPISNHLYFYWYRQILGQKVEFLVSFYNNEISEKSEIFDDQFSVERPDGSNFTLKIRSTKLEDSAMYFCASSGDGANQPQHFGDGTRLSIL.